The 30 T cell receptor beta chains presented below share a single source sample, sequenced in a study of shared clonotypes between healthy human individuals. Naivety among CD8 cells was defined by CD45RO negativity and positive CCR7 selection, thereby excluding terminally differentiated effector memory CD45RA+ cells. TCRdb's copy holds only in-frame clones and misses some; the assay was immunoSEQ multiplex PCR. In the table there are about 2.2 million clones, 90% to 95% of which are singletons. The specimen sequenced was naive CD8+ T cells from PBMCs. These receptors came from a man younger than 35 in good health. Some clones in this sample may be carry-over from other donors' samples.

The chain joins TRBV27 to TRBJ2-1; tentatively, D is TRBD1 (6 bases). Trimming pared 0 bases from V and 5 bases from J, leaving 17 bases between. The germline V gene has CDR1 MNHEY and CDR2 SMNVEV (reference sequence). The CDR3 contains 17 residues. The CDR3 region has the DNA TGTGCCAGCAGTTTATCCTCGCCAGCACAGGGCCACAATGAGCAGTTCTTC. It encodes CASSLSSPAQGHNEQFF.

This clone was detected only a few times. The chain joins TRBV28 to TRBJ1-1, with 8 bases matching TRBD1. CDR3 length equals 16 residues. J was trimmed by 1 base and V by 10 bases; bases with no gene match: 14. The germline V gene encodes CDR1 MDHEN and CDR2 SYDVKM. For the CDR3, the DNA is TGTGCCACCTCCAAACGACAGGGGCCAAAGAACACTGAAGCTTTCTTT. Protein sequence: CATSKRQGPKNTEAFF.

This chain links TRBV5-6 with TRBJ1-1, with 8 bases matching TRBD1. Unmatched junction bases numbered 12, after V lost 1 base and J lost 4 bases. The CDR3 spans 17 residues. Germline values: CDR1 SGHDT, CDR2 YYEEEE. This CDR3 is CASSLRTGGARSTEAFF. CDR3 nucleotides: TGTGCCAGCAGCTTGCGAACAGGGGGAGCGCGTAGCACTGAAGCTTTCTTT.

CDR3 in amino acids: CASSLASGGLETQYF. The CDR3 region has the DNA TGTGCCAGCAGCTTAGCATCAGGGGGCCTGGAGACCCAGTACTTC. This sequence joins TRBV7-2 and TRBJ2-5, with 8 bases aligning to TRBD1. CDR3 length: 15 residues. Germline V gives CDR1 SGHTA, CDR2 FQGNSA. Losses at the gene ends were 0 bases for V and 5 bases for J; bases not matched to a gene: 5.

CDR3 bases: TGTGCCAGCAGCGGGAGGTCAGGGGCAGGGTGGTATGAGCAGTTCTTC. Encoded protein: CASSGRSGAGWYEQFF. V usage is TRBV7-9 and J usage is TRBJ2-1, with D possibly called TRBD1 or TRBD2 (6 bases each). This CDR3 is 16 amino acids long. Germline V CDR1 and CDR2: SEHNR, FQNEAQ (reference sequence). V lost 5 bases, J lost 8 bases, and 22 bases lay in between.

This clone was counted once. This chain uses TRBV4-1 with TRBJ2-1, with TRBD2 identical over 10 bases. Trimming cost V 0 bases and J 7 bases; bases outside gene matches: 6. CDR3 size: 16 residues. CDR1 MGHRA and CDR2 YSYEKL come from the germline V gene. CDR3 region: CASSQEVPSGRNEQFF. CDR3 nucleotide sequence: TGCGCCAGCAGCCAAGAGGTCCCTAGCGGGAGAAATGAGCAGTTCTTC.

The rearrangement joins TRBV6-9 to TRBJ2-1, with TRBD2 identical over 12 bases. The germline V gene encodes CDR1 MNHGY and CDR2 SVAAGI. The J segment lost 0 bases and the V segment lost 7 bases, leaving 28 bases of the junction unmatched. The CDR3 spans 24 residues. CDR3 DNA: TGTGCCAGCAACGACCCCGGGACAGGGAGAACGGGACTAGCGGGCGTAGGCTCCTACAATGAGCAGTTCTTC. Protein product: CASNDPGTGRTGLAGVGSYNEQFF.

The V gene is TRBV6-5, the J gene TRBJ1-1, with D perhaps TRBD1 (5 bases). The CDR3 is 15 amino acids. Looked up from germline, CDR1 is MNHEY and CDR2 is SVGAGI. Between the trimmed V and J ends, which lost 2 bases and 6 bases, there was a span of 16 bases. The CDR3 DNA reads TGTGCCAGCAGTTACGATCCGGGGGTATTTGCTGAAGCTTTCTTT. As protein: CASSYDPGVFAEAFF.

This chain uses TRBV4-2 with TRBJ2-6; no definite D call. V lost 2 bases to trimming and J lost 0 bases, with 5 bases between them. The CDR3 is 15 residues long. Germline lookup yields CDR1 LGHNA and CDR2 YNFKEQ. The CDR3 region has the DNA TGTGCCAGCAGCCAATCGCTCTCTGGGGCCAACGTCCTGACTTTC. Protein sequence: CASSQSLSGANVLTF.

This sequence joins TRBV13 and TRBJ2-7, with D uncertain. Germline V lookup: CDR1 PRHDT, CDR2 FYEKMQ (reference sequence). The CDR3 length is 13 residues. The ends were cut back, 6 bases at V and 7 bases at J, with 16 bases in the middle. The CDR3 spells CASRLLNYGEQYF. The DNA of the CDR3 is TGTGCCAGCAGGCTCCTAAACTATGGGGAGCAGTACTTC.

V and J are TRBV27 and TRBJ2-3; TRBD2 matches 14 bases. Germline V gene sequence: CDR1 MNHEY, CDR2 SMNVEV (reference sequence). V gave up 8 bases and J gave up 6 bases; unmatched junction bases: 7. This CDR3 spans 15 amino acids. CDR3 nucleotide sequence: TGTGCCAGCCGAGGGACTAGCGGGAGCCATGATACGCAGTATTTT. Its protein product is CASRGTSGSHDTQYF.

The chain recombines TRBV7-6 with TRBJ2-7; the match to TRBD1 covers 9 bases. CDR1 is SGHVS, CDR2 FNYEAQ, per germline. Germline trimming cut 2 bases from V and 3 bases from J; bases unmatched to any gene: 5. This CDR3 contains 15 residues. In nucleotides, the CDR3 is TGTGCCAGCAGCTTAAGGGGACAGGGATACTACGAGCAGTACTTC. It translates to CASSLRGQGYYEQYF.

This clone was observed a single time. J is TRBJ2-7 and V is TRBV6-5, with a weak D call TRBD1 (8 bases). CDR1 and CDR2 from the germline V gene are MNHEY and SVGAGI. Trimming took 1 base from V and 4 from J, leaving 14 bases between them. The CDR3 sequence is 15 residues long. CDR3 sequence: CASSYFGQGGYEQYF. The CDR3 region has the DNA TGTGCCAGCAGTTACTTCGGACAGGGAGGGTACGAGCAGTACTTC.

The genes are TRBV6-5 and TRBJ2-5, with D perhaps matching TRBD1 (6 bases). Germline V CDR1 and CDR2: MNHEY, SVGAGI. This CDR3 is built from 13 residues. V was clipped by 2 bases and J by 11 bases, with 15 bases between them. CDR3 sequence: CASSYETAGTQYF. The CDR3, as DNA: TGTGCCAGCAGTTACGAGACCGCCGGGACACAGTACTTC.

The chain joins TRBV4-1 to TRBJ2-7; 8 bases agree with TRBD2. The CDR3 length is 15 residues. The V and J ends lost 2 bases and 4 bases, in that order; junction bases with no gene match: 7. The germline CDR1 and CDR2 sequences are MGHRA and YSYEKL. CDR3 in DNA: TGCGCCAGCAGCCAAACTAGCGGTTCTCGTTACGAGCAGTACTTC. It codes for CASSQTSGSRYEQYF.

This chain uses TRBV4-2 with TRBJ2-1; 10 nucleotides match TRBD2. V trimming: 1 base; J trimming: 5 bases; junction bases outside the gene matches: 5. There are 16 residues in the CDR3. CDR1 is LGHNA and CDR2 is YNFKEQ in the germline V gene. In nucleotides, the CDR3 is TGTGCCAGCAGCCAAGGACCCGGACTAGCGGACAATGAGCAGTTCTTC. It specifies CASSQGPGLADNEQFF.

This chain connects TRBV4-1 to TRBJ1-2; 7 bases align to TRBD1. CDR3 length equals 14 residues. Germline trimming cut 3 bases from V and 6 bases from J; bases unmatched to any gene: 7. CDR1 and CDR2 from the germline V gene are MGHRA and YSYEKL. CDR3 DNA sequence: TGCGCCAGCAGCCAGACCAGGGGGTGGGATGGCTACACCTTC. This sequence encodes CASSQTRGWDGYTF.

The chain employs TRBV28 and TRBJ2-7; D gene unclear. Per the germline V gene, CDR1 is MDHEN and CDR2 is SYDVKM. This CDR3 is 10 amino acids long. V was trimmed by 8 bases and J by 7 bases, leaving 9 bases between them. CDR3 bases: TGTGCCAGCGGGTTGGGAGAGCAGTACTTC. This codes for CASGLGEQYF.

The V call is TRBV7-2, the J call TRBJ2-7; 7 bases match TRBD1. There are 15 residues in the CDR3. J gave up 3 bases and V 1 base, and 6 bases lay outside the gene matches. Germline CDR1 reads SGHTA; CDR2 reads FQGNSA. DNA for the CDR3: TGTGCCAGCAGCTTAGTAACAGGGGTATTCTACGAGCAGTACTTC. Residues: CASSLVTGVFYEQYF.

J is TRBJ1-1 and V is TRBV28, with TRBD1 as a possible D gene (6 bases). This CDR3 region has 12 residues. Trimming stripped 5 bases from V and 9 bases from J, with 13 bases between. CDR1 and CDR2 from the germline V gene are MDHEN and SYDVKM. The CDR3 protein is CASSPNRVKAFF. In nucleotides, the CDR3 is TGTGCCAGCAGTCCCAACAGGGTTAAAGCTTTCTTT.

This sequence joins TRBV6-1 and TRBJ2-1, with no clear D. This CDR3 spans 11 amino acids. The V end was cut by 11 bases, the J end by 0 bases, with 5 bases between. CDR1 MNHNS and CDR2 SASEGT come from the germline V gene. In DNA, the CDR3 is TGTGCCCTCGGCTCCTACAATGAGCAGTTCTTC. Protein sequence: CALGSYNEQFF.

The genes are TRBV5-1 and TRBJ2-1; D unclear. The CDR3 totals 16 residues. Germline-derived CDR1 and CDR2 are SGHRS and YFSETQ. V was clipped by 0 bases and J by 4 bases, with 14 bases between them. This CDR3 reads CASSLALVVPYNEQFF. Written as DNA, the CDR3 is TGCGCCAGCAGCTTGGCCCTAGTAGTCCCTTACAATGAGCAGTTCTTC.

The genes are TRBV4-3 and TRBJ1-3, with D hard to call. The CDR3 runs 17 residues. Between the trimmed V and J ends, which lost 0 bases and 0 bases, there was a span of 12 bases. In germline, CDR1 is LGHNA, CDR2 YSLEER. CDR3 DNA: TGCGCCAGCAGCCAAGATGGCCCCCCGGACTCTGGAAACACCATATATTTT. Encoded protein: CASSQDGPPDSGNTIYF.

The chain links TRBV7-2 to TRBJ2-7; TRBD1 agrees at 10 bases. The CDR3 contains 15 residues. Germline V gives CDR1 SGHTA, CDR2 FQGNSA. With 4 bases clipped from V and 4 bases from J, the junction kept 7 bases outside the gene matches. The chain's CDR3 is CASSSRDRGMYEQYF. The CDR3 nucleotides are TGTGCCAGCAGCTCCCGGGACAGGGGTATGTACGAGCAGTACTTC.

In DNA form, the CDR3 reads TGTGCCAGCAGTTTCGGCCCTCGGGGCTACGAGCAGTACTTC. As protein: CASSFGPRGYEQYF. The V call is TRBV27, the J call TRBJ2-7, with TRBD2 as a possible D gene (5 bases). This CDR3 is 14 amino acids long. Germline assignment: CDR1 MNHEY and CDR2 SMNVEV (reference sequence). Trimming removed 3 bases from V and 3 bases from J, with 12 bases in between.

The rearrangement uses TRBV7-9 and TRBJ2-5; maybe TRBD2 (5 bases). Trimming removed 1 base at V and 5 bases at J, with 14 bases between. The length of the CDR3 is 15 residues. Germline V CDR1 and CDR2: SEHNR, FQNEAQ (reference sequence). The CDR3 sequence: CASSLGGLGAETQYF. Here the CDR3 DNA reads TGTGCCAGCAGCTTAGGGGGTTTGGGAGCGGAGACCCAGTACTTC.

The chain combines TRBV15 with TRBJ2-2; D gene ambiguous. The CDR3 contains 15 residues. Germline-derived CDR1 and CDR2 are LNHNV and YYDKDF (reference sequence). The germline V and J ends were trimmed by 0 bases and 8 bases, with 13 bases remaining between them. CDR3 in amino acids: CATSRDLGDQGELFF. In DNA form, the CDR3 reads TGTGCCACCAGCAGAGATTTAGGAGACCAAGGGGAGCTGTTTTTT.

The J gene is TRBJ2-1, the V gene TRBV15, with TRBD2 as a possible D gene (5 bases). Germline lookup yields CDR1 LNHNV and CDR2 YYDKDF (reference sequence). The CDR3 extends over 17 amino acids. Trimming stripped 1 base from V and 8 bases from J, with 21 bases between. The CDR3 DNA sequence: TGTGCCACCAGCAGAGTCCCTATCGGGAAGGCCCTGGATGAGCAGTTCTTC. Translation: CATSRVPIGKALDEQFF.

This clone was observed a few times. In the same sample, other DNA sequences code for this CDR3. The CDR3 reads CASSLQSSYEQYF. CDR3 DNA: TGTGCCAGCAGCTTGCAGAGCTCCTACGAGCAGTACTTC. The chain employs TRBV5-6 and TRBJ2-7; D gene unclear. V was shortened by 1 base and J by 0 bases, with 5 bases between the two germline ends. The CDR3 totals 13 residues. The germline gives CDR1 SGHDT, CDR2 YYEEEE.

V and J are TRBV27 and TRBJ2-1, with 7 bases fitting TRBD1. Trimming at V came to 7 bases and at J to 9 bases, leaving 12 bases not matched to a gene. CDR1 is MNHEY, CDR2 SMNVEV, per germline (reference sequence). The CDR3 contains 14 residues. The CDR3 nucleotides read TGTGCCAGCATCCCGACAGGGTTCGGTCCTGAGCAGTTCTTC. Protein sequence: CASIPTGFGPEQFF.